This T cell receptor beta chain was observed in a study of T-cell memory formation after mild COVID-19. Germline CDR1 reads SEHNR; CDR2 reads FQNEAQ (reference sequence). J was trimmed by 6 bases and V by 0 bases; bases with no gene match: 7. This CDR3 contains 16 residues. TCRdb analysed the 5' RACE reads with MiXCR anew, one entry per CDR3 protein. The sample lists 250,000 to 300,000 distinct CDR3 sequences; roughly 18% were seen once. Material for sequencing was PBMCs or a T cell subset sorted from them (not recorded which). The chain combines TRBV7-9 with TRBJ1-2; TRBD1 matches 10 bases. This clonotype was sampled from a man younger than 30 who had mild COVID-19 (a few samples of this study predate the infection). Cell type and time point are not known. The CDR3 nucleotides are TGTGCCAGCAGCTTAGCTTCCGGGACAGGGGCTAATGGCTACACCTTC. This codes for CASSLASGTGANGYTF.